This TCR beta chain stems from a study of identical twins. Study-level points and caveats: There were fewer insertions in abundant cord blood beta clonotypes, but memory repertoires showed no such pattern. Out-of-frame alpha sequences common to twins exhibited a surplus of low generation probability. Models predicted less out-of-frame TCR alpha sharing in monozygotic twins than was found.

TCRdb called the 5' RACE reads again in MiXCR, with one record for every CDR3 protein. The sample shows 450,000 to 600,000 distinct CDR3 sequences, 20% to 25% of them seen only once. CDR3 length: 12 amino acids. The junction had 1 base not matched to a gene; V was cut back by 4 bases and J by 6 bases. Per germline, CDR1 SNHLY and CDR2 FYNNEI. Remarks on this clonotype: Its matching antigen is unknown.

The data also belong to a second study, concerning yellow fever vaccine responses in identical twins. According to that study: Reportedly, the response of twins' T cells to the vaccine seemed partly convergent, partly personalized.

The V gene is TRBV2, the J gene TRBJ2-5; TRBD1 matches 8 bases. The sequenced material came from CD4+ T cells sorted from blood. The receptor's source is a woman under 30 in good health. DNA for the CDR3: TGTGCCAGCAGTGCAGGGGGCCAGACCCAGTACTTC. Its protein is CASSAGGQTQYF.